The 13 T cell receptor beta chains below come from one sample, sequenced in a study of regulatory T cells in long-lasting Graves disease. For TCR beta, libraries came from iRepertoire HTBI primers and Arm-PCR of CDR3 regions. Each CDR3 protein gets one entry after TCRdb re-called the multiplex PCR reads with MiXCR. This sample carries about 220,000 distinct CDR3 sequences, roughly a fifth of them seen once, and the ten largest clones take 10% to 15%. Time point of the sample: newly diagnosed GD, antithyroid drugs for less than 3 months. PBMC RNA was the source of the TCR library. This sample also appeared in a second study, on T cells in Graves' hyperthyroidism and ophthalmopathy.

Material: peripheral blood mononuclear cells (PBMCs), obtained at new diagnosis, from a patient treated with antithyroid drugs. These receptors all stem from a woman aged 25 to 39 with Graves disease.

The J gene is TRBJ1-2, the V gene TRBV4-1; D not certain. V lost 3 bases, J lost 7 bases, and 15 bases lay in between. CDR3 size: 14 residues. The germline CDR1 and CDR2 sequences are MGHRA and YSYEKL. The CDR3 nucleotides are TGCGCCAGCAGCCATACCGGGCCGTCAGGTGGCTACACCTTC. It yields the protein CASSHTGPSGGYTF.

In its sample, this clonotype was seen a few times. This chain connects TRBV7-9 to TRBJ1-2, with D unclear. CDR1 is SEHNR, CDR2 FQNEAQ, per germline (reference sequence). Trimming removed 5 bases from V and 4 bases from J, with 20 bases in between. This CDR3 contains 16 residues. The CDR3 loop reads CASSPDPRYTSYGYTF. CDR3 DNA sequence: TGTGCCAGCAGCCCCGACCCCCGTTATACTTCCTATGGCTACACCTTC.

As to this clonotype: Since a much larger clone is just one base distant, this may be a read error. The limits of the CDR3 on the DNA are not certain, so only TCRdb's listed CDR3 is given. V is TRBV9 and J is TRBJ2-1; no DNA check was done on the table's D call, TRBD2. Germline V gene data show CDR1 as SGDLS and CDR2 as YYNGEE. 17 amino acids form the CDR3, both terminal residues included. This chain's CDR3 is CASSVVGGGSSYNERFF.

The rearrangement joins TRBV28 to TRBJ2-7; 7 bases fit TRBD1. This CDR3 region has 15 residues. CDR1 and CDR2 from the germline V gene are MDHEN and SYDVKM. V shed 5 bases and J 6 bases; nucleotides not matched to a gene: 13. The CDR3 is CASSTPGQRLGEQYF. CDR3 nucleotide sequence: TGTGCCAGCAGTACACCGGGACAGCGTTTGGGCGAGCAGTACTTC.

This clonotype appeared many times. This sequence joins TRBV28 and TRBJ1-2; D not certain. Germline V gene data show CDR1 as MDHEN and CDR2 as SYDVKM. The CDR3 loop spans 14 amino acids. Trimming left V 4 bases short and J 7 bases short, with 16 bases between. CDR3 protein: CASSSLGGMGGYTF. The CDR3 nucleotides are TGTGCCAGCAGTTCCTTGGGTGGGATGGGTGGCTACACCTTC.

This clonotype was seen ten or more times. J is TRBJ1-6 and V is TRBV5-6; D is unresolved. This CDR3 is 12 amino acids long. Per the germline V gene, CDR1 is SGHDT and CDR2 is YYEEEE. Trimming took 0 bases from V and 11 from J, leaving 6 bases between them. CDR3 amino acids: CASSLAKAPLHF. Written as DNA, the CDR3 is TGTGCCAGCAGCTTGGCCAAGGCACCCCTCCACTTT.

This clonotype has at least ten counts. At one of its ends the junction is not consistent with the germline gene, which may arise from a read error. The chain employs TRBV4-1 and TRBJ1-1; D gene unclear. Germline V lookup: CDR1 MGHRA, CDR2 YSYEKL. The CDR3 is 13 residues long. The CDR3 sequence: CASSQGQNTEAFF. In nucleotides, the CDR3 is TGTGCCAGCAGCCAAGGGCAGAACACTGAAGCTTTCTTT.

The sample holds many counts of this clonotype. This chain uses TRBV12-5 with TRBJ1-3, with D uncertain. The CDR3 is 14 amino acids. Germline loops: CDR1 LGHNT, CDR2 FRNRAP. V dropped 3 bases and J dropped 0 bases, with 6 bases sitting between them. The chain's CDR3 is CASGLSSSGNTIYF. The CDR3 bases are TGTGCTAGTGGTTTAAGCAGCTCTGGAAACACCATATATTTT.

This clonotype was observed at least ten times. The chain has TRBV5-1 and TRBJ2-3, with 11 nucleotides matching TRBD2. The length of the CDR3 is 18 residues. V was pared by 3 bases and J by 0 bases, with 9 bases of the junction left unmatched. Germline CDR1 reads SGHRS; CDR2 reads YFSETQ. The CDR3 spells CASSSGTSGQSSTDTQYF. DNA of the CDR3: TGCGCCAGCAGCTCCGGGACTAGCGGACAGTCTAGCACAGATACGCAGTATTTT.

Points on this clonotype: This CDR3 fails to terminate in the conserved phenylalanine or tryptophan, so it likely reflects a read error. Because the CDR3's place on the DNA is in doubt, the DNA is left out and the CDR3 is given as listed by TCRdb. This chain joins TRBV11-2 and TRBJ2-3. The V gene's germline CDR1 is SGHAT and CDR2 FQNNGV. Counting both end residues, the CDR3 totals 13 amino acids. CDR3 amino acids: CASSLGGNYEQYI.

This clonotype was observed a few times. The V call is TRBV18, the J call TRBJ2-5; D might be TRBD1 or TRBD2, each matching 6 bases. V lost 6 bases, J lost 5 bases, and 22 bases lay in between. CDR1 KGHSH and CDR2 LQKENI come from the germline V gene. The length of the CDR3 is 16 residues. The CDR3 sequence is CASSPASGAIRETQYF. DNA for the CDR3: TGTGCCAGCTCCCCTGCATCGGGGGCCATCCGGGAGACCCAGTACTTC.

This clonotype was observed at least ten times. The chain uses TRBV12-3 or TRBV12-4 and TRBJ2-7; either TRBD1 or TRBD2 may fit D (6 bases each). The length of the CDR3 is 13 residues. V was cut by 8 bases and J by 7 bases, with 18 bases left in between. CDR3 sequence reads: CASGGSRRGEQYF. The CDR3 nucleotides are TGTGCCAGCGGTGGTTCCCGGAGGGGGGAGCAGTACTTC.

In its sample, this clonotype was seen many times. The chain employs TRBV3-1 and TRBJ2-5, with D perhaps TRBD1 (6 bases). The CDR3 runs 17 residues. Per the germline V gene, CDR1 is LGHDT and CDR2 is YNNKEL (reference sequence). The V end was cut by 1 base, the J end by 1 base, with 16 bases between. The CDR3 sequence is CASSQGLLQGFQETQYF. CDR3 DNA: TGTGCCAGCAGCCAAGGCCTACTACAGGGATTCCAAGAGACCCAGTACTTC.